This T cell receptor beta chain was identified in a study of cytomegalovirus exposure and HLA in healthy donors. Background on the study: HLA-typed donors contributed around 85 million unique TCRs, which were held in an early data release. General study results and limits: Researchers had no immune exposure information except CMV serostatus available. Evidence from a later analysis indicated that most CMV-associated TCR beta chains looked HLA-restricted.

The PCR used 60 Vbeta and 13 Jbeta primers. The assay was immunoSEQ multiplex PCR, and TCRdb's table has in-frame clones only and misses some. The sample lists roughly 200,000 clones, 70% to 80% seen once, with approximately 0.7% in the top ten. There are 13 residues in the CDR3. The germline CDR1 and CDR2 sequences are SGDLS and YYNGEE. V was trimmed by 7 bases and J by 0 bases, leaving 11 bases between them. Points on this clone: What it recognizes is unknown.

The TCR originated in a middle-aged woman in good health and CMV-seronegative. This chain connects TRBV9 to TRBJ2-7; tentatively, D is TRBD2 (5 bases). Sequencing input: PBMCs. CDR3 bases: TGTGCCAGCGGCCCAGCGGCCTCCTACGAGCAGTACTTC. This translates into CASGPAASYEQYF.